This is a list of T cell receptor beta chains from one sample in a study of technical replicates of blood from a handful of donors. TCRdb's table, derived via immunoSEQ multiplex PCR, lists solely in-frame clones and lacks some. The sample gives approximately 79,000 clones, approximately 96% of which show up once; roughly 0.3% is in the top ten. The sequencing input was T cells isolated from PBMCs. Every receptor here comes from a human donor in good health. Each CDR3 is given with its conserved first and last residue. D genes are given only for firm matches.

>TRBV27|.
CASTPHRDFNGYTF
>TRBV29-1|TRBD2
CSVRSGSETVNEQFF
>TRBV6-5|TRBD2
CASSYIAGVDEQFF
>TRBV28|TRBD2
CASSPGLAGPYEQYF
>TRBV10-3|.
CAIRSGVSNTGELFF
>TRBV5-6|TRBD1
CASSLADRENGYTF
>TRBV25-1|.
CASSSQLGKGNPHEQYF
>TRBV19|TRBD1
CASSIYGTAHEAFF
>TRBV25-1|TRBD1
CASRAGGSSTEAFF
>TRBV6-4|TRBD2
CASSDSGLAGPNEQFF
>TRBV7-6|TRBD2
CASSLGLAGKAYEQYF
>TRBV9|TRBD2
CASSVDAGVSYNEQFF
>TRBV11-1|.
CASSLDGEETQYF
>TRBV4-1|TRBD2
CASSQEIWRAGESYNEQFF
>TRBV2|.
CARQGLGSWNTEAFF
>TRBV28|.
CASSFVGYGYTF
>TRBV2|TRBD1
CASSRTGNTEAFF
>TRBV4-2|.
CASSQVQRTEAFF
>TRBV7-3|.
CASSLPDSSGELFF
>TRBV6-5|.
CASSYSGGSETQYF
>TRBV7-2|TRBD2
CASSVTSAEQYF
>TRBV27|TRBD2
CASSLGLAGDEQYF
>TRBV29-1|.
CSVQQTLSNTEAFF
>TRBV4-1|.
CASSHVYSEQFF
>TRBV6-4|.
CASSARGPETEAFF
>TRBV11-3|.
CASSLVGGAYEQYF
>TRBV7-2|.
CASSLATGQPYGYTF
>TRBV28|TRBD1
CASSLQGSLYTDTQYF
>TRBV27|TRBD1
CASRQGGSHEKLFF
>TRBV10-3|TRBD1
CAINEGTGAHYEQYF
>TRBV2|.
CASSSREASTDTQYF
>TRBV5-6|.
CASSHAGTSVDIQYF
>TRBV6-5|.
CASSYGGDTEAFF
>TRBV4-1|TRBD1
CASSQGGQAGYEQYF
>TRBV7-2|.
CASSGDFSLNTEAFF
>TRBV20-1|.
CSAAREDGYTF
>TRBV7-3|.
CASSLTANTEAFF
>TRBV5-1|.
CASSPLQGGEYEQYF
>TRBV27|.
CASRLSLEDEKLFF
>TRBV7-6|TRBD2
CASSAREEETQYF
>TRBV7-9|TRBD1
CASSRDRSNGPQHF
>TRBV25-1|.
CAGWETQYF
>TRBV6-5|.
CASSRRGDGYTF
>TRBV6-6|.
CASSLVNRSPYNEQFF
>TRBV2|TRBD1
CASKDRAESYNEQFF
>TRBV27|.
CASSMDSNTGELFF
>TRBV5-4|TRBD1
CASSHDRGRNTEAFF
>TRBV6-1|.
CASSEKYEAGSYGYTF
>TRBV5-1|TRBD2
CASSFLAGGNEQFF
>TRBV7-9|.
CASSLSDSLHQPQHF
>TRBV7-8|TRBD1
CASSLGTGRNEQYF
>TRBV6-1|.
CASSELWGRDEKLFF
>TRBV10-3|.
CAISPSGGSYNEQFF
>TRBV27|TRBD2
CASSLQAGAEISYEQYF
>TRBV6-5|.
CASSYDTLSSGNTIYF
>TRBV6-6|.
CASSYDSNYGYTF
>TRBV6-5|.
CASSYGAGEQFF
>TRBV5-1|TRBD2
CASRGLAGGSTDTQYF
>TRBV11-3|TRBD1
CASSLRTGTGVEQYF
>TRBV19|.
CASSIRGGAPNQPQHF